These 20 T cell receptor beta chains originate from one sample sequenced in a study of neurological immune-mediated disorders. Each CDR3 protein is one row after TCRdb ran MiXCR on the 5' RACE reads. The sample contains roughly 52,000 distinct CDR3 sequences, 3% to 4% of which appear only once. Material: PBMCs. These TCRs come from a man aged 55 to 70 with multiple sclerosis.

Many counts were recorded for this clonotype. The chain uses TRBV20-1 and TRBJ2-1; 8 bases agree with TRBD2. The CDR3 is 14 amino acids. Germline CDR1 reads DFQATT; CDR2 reads SNEGSKA (reference sequence). V shed 5 bases, J shed 6 bases, and the junction held 9 bases outside the gene matches. The CDR3 is CSAPSPGGANEQFF. Written as DNA, the CDR3 is TGCAGTGCTCCAAGCCCCGGGGGGGCCAATGAGCAGTTCTTC.

This clonotype was counted between two and nine times. The gene calls are TRBV30 and TRBJ1-5; tentative D call: TRBD1 (6 bases). Looked up from germline, CDR1 is GTSNPN and CDR2 is SVGIG (reference sequence). This CDR3 region has 14 residues. The V gene lost 0 bases and the J gene lost 3 bases, with 9 bases spanning the gap. The CDR3, as DNA: TGTGCCTGGAGTGTAGGGGGTATCAATCAGCCCCAGCATTTT. Translation gives CAWSVGGINQPQHF.

There are many counts of this clonotype. The genes are TRBV12-3 or TRBV12-4 and TRBJ1-2, with D unresolved. The V end lost 3 bases, the J end lost 6 bases, and 11 bases lay between the germline ends. The CDR3 consists of 13 residues. DNA for the CDR3: TGTGCCAGCAGTTTGAGGAGTACGGATGGCTACACCTTC. Translating gives CASSLRSTDGYTF.

This clonotype was counted a few times. V is TRBV5-1 and J is TRBJ2-1, with a weak D call TRBD2 (6 bases). Germline V CDR1 and CDR2: SGHRS, YFSETQ. The CDR3 is 14 residues long. V dropped 4 bases and J dropped 4 bases, with 12 bases sitting between them. In nucleotides, the CDR3 is TGCGCCAGCAGCCCGGGACTCCCATACAATGAGCAGTTCTTC. Amino acid sequence: CASSPGLPYNEQFF.

This clonotype has at least ten counts. The chain has TRBV25-1 and TRBJ1-5; D may be TRBD1 (5 bases). V shed 0 bases and J shed 4 bases, with 7 bases lying between them. CDR3 size: 14 residues. In germline, CDR1 is MGHDK, CDR2 SYGVNS. CDR3 region: CASSEYGGNQPQHF. The CDR3 DNA is TGTGCCAGCAGTGAATATGGGGGGAATCAGCCCCAGCATTTT. Full variable domain (rest looked up from reference TRBV25-1 and TRBJ1-5): EADIYQTPRYLVIGTGKKITLECSQTMGHDKMYWYQQDPGMELHLIHYSYGVNSTEKGDLSSESTVSRIRTEHFPLTLESARPSHTSQYLCASSEYGGNQPQHFGDGTRLSIL.

This clonotype was picked up many times. The V and J genes are TRBV20-1 and TRBJ2-7; D may be TRBD2 (5 bases). The V and J ends lost 3 bases and 6 bases respectively, with 21 bases between them. Germline lookup yields CDR1 DFQATT and CDR2 SNEGSKA (reference sequence). CDR3 length: 15 amino acids. CDR3 in amino acids: CSARNSDLPRTEQYF. The CDR3 DNA follows: TGCAGTGCTAGGAATAGCGACCTACCAAGGACCGAGCAGTACTTC.

This clonotype was found many times. This rearrangement joins TRBV20-1 to TRBJ2-3; D remains ambiguous. Germline V CDR1 and CDR2: DFQATT, SNEGSKA (reference sequence). Trimming took 3 bases from V and 6 from J, leaving 13 bases between them. This CDR3 region has 13 residues. The CDR3 DNA sequence: TGCAGTGCTAGCGGGCCTGGGGTGGATACGCAGTATTTT. Translating gives CSASGPGVDTQYF.

The chain uses TRBV2 and TRBJ2-6; no firm D call. Trimming removed 7 bases from V and 4 bases from J, with 5 bases in between. Germline CDR1 and CDR2: SNHLY and FYNNEI. The CDR3 contains 12 residues. CDR3 amino acids: CASNPGANVLTF. DNA for the CDR3: TGTGCCAGCAACCCCGGGGCCAACGTCCTGACTTTC.

The V and J genes are TRBV20-1 and TRBJ2-5; D remains unclear. Germline CDR1 and CDR2: DFQATT and SNEGSKA (reference sequence). The CDR3 is 13 amino acids. V was cut by 3 bases and J by 1 base, with 9 bases left in between. CDR3 nucleotides: TGCAGTGCTAGCCGTACAGTCCAAGAGACCCAGTACTTC. It encodes CSASRTVQETQYF.

The sample holds many counts of this clonotype. The gene calls are TRBV12-3 or TRBV12-4 and TRBJ2-2; 7 nucleotides match TRBD1. This CDR3 region has 12 residues. After removal of 5 bases from V and 8 bases from J, the junction contained 2 bases not matched to a gene. CDR3 amino acids: CASSHRGGELFF. For the CDR3, the DNA is TGTGCCAGCAGTCACAGGGGAGGGGAGCTGTTTTTT.

This clonotype occurred many times. V is TRBV20-1 and J is TRBJ2-7, with D perhaps TRBD2 (5 bases). The germline V gene encodes CDR1 DFQATT and CDR2 SNEGSKA (reference sequence). The CDR3 has 14 amino acids. The ends were cut back, 3 bases at V and 6 bases at J, with 18 bases in the middle. This chain's CDR3 is CSASLDSWTPEQYF. The CDR3, as DNA: TGCAGTGCTAGTTTGGACTCATGGACGCCCGAGCAGTACTTC.

This clonotype showed up many times. The V and J genes are TRBV28 and TRBJ1-5, with a weak D call TRBD1 (5 bases). Germline-derived CDR1 and CDR2 are MDHEN and SYDVKM. The CDR3 runs to 13 residues. Trimming removed 3 bases at V and 7 bases at J, with 10 bases between. The CDR3 loop is CASSLGGSQPQHF. CDR3 nucleotide sequence: TGTGCCAGCAGTTTGGGGGGTAGCCAGCCCCAGCATTTT.

This clonotype was seen repeatedly, ten times or more. The V gene is TRBV5-1, the J gene TRBJ2-7; 7 bases map to TRBD2. Per germline, CDR1 SGHRS and CDR2 YFSETQ. V was pared by 4 bases and J by 7 bases, with 5 bases of the junction left unmatched. CDR3 length equals 12 residues. The CDR3 reads CASSPPGREQYF. CDR3 coding DNA: TGCGCCAGCAGCCCGCCCGGGAGGGAGCAGTACTTC.

This clonotype has ten or more counts. This chain joins TRBV27 and TRBJ1-1; perhaps TRBD1 as D (5 bases). The CDR3 totals 14 residues. Germline-derived CDR1 and CDR2 are MNHEY and SMNVEV (reference sequence). The V gene lost 3 bases and the J gene lost 1 base, with 9 bases spanning the gap. Here the CDR3 DNA reads TGTGCCAGCAGTTTCTACGGACAGAACACTGAAGCTTTCTTT. Residues: CASSFYGQNTEAFF.

This clonotype was recorded many times. This chain uses TRBV20-1 with TRBJ1-5, with 8 bases that match TRBD1. CDR1 and CDR2 from the germline V gene are DFQATT and SNEGSKA (reference sequence). The CDR3 has 15 residues. V gave up 5 bases and J gave up 7 bases; unmatched junction bases: 13. The CDR3 here is CSAVKDRGTGQPQHF. In DNA, the CDR3 is TGCAGTGCTGTAAAAGACAGGGGTACAGGGCAGCCCCAGCATTTT.

This clonotype appeared many times. The gene calls are TRBV6-1 and TRBJ1-4; weak D call: TRBD1 (5 bases). The CDR3 sequence is 14 residues long. V was pared by 5 bases and J by 3 bases, with 10 bases between. Germline V gene lookup returns CDR1 MNHNS and CDR2 SASEGT. Written as DNA, the CDR3 is TGTGCCAGCAGTCCCGGGGCGGCTAATGAAAAACTGTTTTTT. This encodes CASSPGAANEKLFF.

To note about this clonotype: Since a much larger clone is just one base distant, this may be a read error. The rearrangement uses TRBV20-1 and TRBJ1-5, with a possible D match to TRBD1 (6 bases). CDR3 length equals 14 residues. Germline lookup yields CDR1 DFQATT and CDR2 SNEGSKA (reference sequence). The CDR3 region has the DNA TGCAGTGCTAGTGCTGGACAGAGCAATCAGCACCAGCATTTT. Amino acid sequence: CSASAGQSNQHQHF.

This clonotype showed up many times. V and J are TRBV20-1 and TRBJ1-1, with a weak D call TRBD1 (6 bases). V was trimmed by 5 bases and J by 1 base, leaving 17 bases between them. The germline CDR1 and CDR2 sequences are DFQATT and SNEGSKA (reference sequence). CDR3 size: 15 residues. This CDR3 is CSAQNPGAGNTEAFF. The CDR3 region has the DNA TGCAGTGCTCAAAACCCGGGGGCGGGGAACACTGAAGCTTTCTTT.

This clonotype was observed a handful of times. This chain links TRBV5-1 with TRBJ2-5; D is possibly TRBD1 (5 bases). Germline V gene lookup returns CDR1 SGHRS and CDR2 YFSETQ. Trimming left V 0 bases short and J 5 bases short, with 14 bases between. The CDR3 consists of 15 residues. The CDR3 here is CASSLAGRVVETQYF. CDR3 DNA: TGCGCCAGCAGCTTGGCTGGCAGGGTAGTGGAGACCCAGTACTTC.

This clonotype was counted many times. The J gene is TRBJ2-1, the V gene TRBV20-1; D tentatively reads TRBD1 or TRBD2 (6 bases each). Germline V lookup: CDR1 DFQATT, CDR2 SNEGSKA (reference sequence). Trimming stripped 5 bases from V and 7 bases from J, with 18 bases between. The CDR3 is made up of 14 amino acids. The CDR3 DNA is TGCAGTGCTCAGAGCGAACAGGGAGGAAATGAGCAGTTCTTC. This translates into CSAQSEQGGNEQFF.